This TCR beta chain was sequenced in a study of blood T cells in healthy people across ages. The authors ran a second PCR of roughly 6 to 11 cycles using a sample-barcoded 5' primer and a J-beta primer mix. MiXCR, run by TCRdb on the 5' RACE reads, gives a single entry per CDR3 protein. The profile shows 850,000 to 1,300,000 distinct CDR3 sequences, 45% of them singletons. Isolated PBMCs totaled at least 7 million in each sample. Between the trimmed V and J ends, which lost 4 bases and 5 bases, there was a span of 13 bases. Germline V lookup: CDR1 DFQATT, CDR2 SNEGSKA (reference sequence). The CDR3 is made up of 13 amino acids.

The sequenced sample was blood. V and J are TRBV20-1 and TRBJ2-3; D may be TRBD2 (5 bases). The TCR was taken from an older woman in good health. The CDR3: CSATPRGRDTQYF. The CDR3 region has the DNA TGCAGTGCTACCCCCCGAGGGAGAGATACGCAGTATTTT.